The 6 T cell receptor beta chains below were found in one sample sequenced in a study of technical replicates of blood from a handful of donors. Some clones are missing from TCRdb's copy, which holds only in-frame ones; the method was immunoSEQ multiplex PCR. The sample includes 70,000 to 85,000 clones, about 90% seen only once; the top ten take roughly 0.28%. Sample: T cells isolated from PBMCs. The receptors shown here come from a human donor in good health.

The J gene is TRBJ2-7, the V gene TRBV9; 7 bases align to TRBD1. CDR1 is SGDLS and CDR2 is YYNGEE in the germline V gene. With 3 bases clipped from V and 5 bases from J, the junction kept 11 bases outside the gene matches. The CDR3 consists of 15 residues. The CDR3: CASSAGTVEFDEQYF. The DNA for the CDR3 is TGTGCCAGCAGCGCCGGGACAGTAGAATTTGACGAGCAGTACTTC.

The V gene is TRBV2, the J gene TRBJ1-2, with 7 bases lining up with TRBD1. V lost 6 bases, J lost 3 bases, and 13 bases stayed unmatched. The CDR3 contains 16 residues. Germline values: CDR1 SNHLY, CDR2 FYNNEI. CDR3 DNA: TGTGCCAGCAGAGCCGGGACAGCCACTAGCCACTATGGCTACACCTTC. It encodes CASRAGTATSHYGYTF.

This chain uses TRBV7-9 with TRBJ2-1, with D perhaps matching TRBD2 (6 bases). Trimming pared 5 bases from V and 8 bases from J, leaving 13 bases between. This CDR3 spans 13 amino acids. Germline assignment: CDR1 SEHNR and CDR2 FQNEAQ (reference sequence). The CDR3, as DNA: TGTGCCAGCAGCGCCGGGGGACTCGATGAGCAGTTCTTC. It codes for CASSAGGLDEQFF.

Only a few counts were recorded for this clone. This chain joins TRBV6-5 and TRBJ1-1; D is undetermined. CDR1 and CDR2 from the germline V gene are MNHEY and SVGAGI. Deletions cut 5 bases from V and 3 bases from J, with 13 bases between. There are 14 residues in the CDR3. The CDR3 DNA sequence: TGTGCCAGCAGTCCCAGCGGACGGTACACTGAAGCTTTCTTT. It translates to CASSPSGRYTEAFF.

V is TRBV6-1 and J is TRBJ1-5; D is perhaps TRBD1 (5 bases). The CDR3 sequence is 16 residues long. Trimming shortened V by 1 base and J by 2 bases, and 12 bases separated the two germline ends. Germline V gives CDR1 MNHNS, CDR2 SASEGT. In DNA form, the CDR3 reads TGTGCCAGCAGTGAAGACTGGGGCTGGGGCAATCAGCCCCAGCATTTT. This gives the protein CASSEDWGWGNQPQHF.

The V gene is TRBV6-1, the J gene TRBJ2-3; 9 nucleotides agree with TRBD2. V lost 1 base to trimming and J lost 2 bases; unmatched junction nucleotides: 4. The CDR3 sequence is 16 residues long. Germline V gene data show CDR1 as MNHNS and CDR2 as SASEGT. In DNA form, the CDR3 reads TGTGCCAGCAGTGAAGTTCTAGCGGGGTTCACAGATACGCAGTATTTT. This encodes CASSEVLAGFTDTQYF.